These 7 T cell receptor beta chains came from one sample sequenced in a study of blood T cell repertoires in COVID-19. TCRdb's copy holds only in-frame clones and misses some; the assay was immunoSEQ multiplex PCR. Here the sample spans roughly 250,000 clones, 70% to 90% being singletons. Material: peripheral blood. These TCRs come from a woman aged 40 to 50 who had recovered from COVID-19.

The V gene is TRBV2, the J gene TRBJ2-3; TRBD2 agrees at 7 bases. Germline CDR1 SNHLY, CDR2 FYNNEI. V lost 6 bases and J lost 2; bases outside the gene matches: 8. This CDR3 has 15 residues. The CDR3: CASSVTSENTDTQYF. For the CDR3, the DNA is TGTGCCAGCAGCGTAACTAGCGAGAACACAGATACGCAGTATTTT. The full variable domain, with the rest looked up from reference TRBV2 and TRBJ2-3, is EPEVTQTPSHQVTQMGQEVILRCVPISNHLYFYWYRQILGQKVEFLVSFYNNEISEKSEIFDDQFSVERPDGSNFTLKIRSTKLEDSAMYFCASSVTSENTDTQYFGPGTRLTVL.

The chain joins TRBV2 to TRBJ1-5; TRBD1 matches at 7 bases. The J segment lost 4 bases and the V segment lost 8 bases, leaving 8 bases of the junction unmatched. Germline V CDR1 and CDR2: SNHLY, FYNNEI. The CDR3 sequence is 14 residues long. CDR3 sequence reads: CASRATGANQPQHF. The DNA of the CDR3 is TGTGCCAGCCGCGCTACAGGGGCAAATCAGCCCCAGCATTTT.

V and J are TRBV19 and TRBJ1-2; 7 nucleotides match TRBD1. This CDR3 has 19 residues. V was pared by 2 bases and J by 0 bases, with 15 bases of the junction left unmatched. Per the germline V gene, CDR1 is LNHDA and CDR2 is SQIVND (reference sequence). The CDR3 spells CASSIRAGGGHPTNYGYTF. The CDR3 DNA sequence: TGTGCCAGTAGTATAAGGGCAGGGGGAGGCCATCCGACTAACTATGGCTACACCTTC.

J is TRBJ1-3 and V is TRBV6-5, with TRBD1 identical over 7 bases. There are 15 residues in the CDR3. V dropped 6 bases and J dropped 0; count of bases not matched to a gene: 5. CDR1 MNHEY and CDR2 SVGAGI come from the germline V gene. DNA of the CDR3: TGTGCCAGCAGCTGGGACAGCTCCTCTGGAAACACCATATATTTT. Its translation is CASSWDSSSGNTIYF.

The chain joins TRBV11-2 to TRBJ2-7; D call uncertain. The CDR3 length is 18 residues. Germline lookup yields CDR1 SGHAT and CDR2 FQNNGV. Trimming cost V 1 base and J 6 bases, with 25 bases left between them. The CDR3 loop reads CASSLGWPAGGLRSEQYF. DNA for the CDR3: TGTGCCAGCAGCTTAGGTTGGCCGGCTGGCGGCCTCCGGTCCGAGCAGTACTTC.

The chain has TRBV6-5 and TRBJ1-1; D unclear. There are 13 residues in the CDR3. Looked up from germline, CDR1 is MNHEY and CDR2 is SVGAGI. The germline V and J ends were trimmed by 0 bases and 3 bases, with 5 bases remaining between them. CDR3 protein: CASSYSRDTEAFF. In nucleotides, the CDR3 is TGTGCCAGCAGTTACTCGAGGGACACTGAAGCTTTCTTT.

This clone was seen a few times. The chain combines TRBV7-8 with TRBJ2-2, with TRBD1 matching over 11 bases. The J segment lost 3 bases and the V segment lost 6 bases, leaving 0 bases of the junction unmatched. Germline lookup yields CDR1 SGHVS and CDR2 FQNEAQ. This CDR3 is built from 14 residues. The CDR3 DNA reads as TGTGCCAGCAGGGGACAGGGGGACACCGGGGAGCTGTTTTTT. Translation gives CASRGQGDTGELFF.